These T cell receptor beta chains were read from a single sample in a study of cytomegalovirus exposure and HLA in healthy donors. Method: immunoSEQ multiplex PCR; TCRdb's copy keeps in-frame clones and lacks some. In the table there are more than 120,000 clones, around 84% of which are singletons. Source material: PBMCs. The receptors were sampled from a man between 18 and 35 years old in good health and CMV-seropositive. Both conserved end residues are part of each CDR3. A D gene is named only where the DNA matches it firmly. Only part of the rows carry a size: once, few, many, or a class if the clone is expanded.

j_call	clone_size	d_call	v_call	cdr3_aa	cdr3_nt
TRBJ1-1	-	-	TRBV13	CASSLANGEAFF	TGTGCCAGCAGCTTAGCAAACGGGGAAGCTTTCTTT
TRBJ1-2	few	TRBD1	TRBV6-6	CASRGQGNYGYTF	TGTGCCAGCAGGGGACAGGGGAACTATGGCTACACCTTC
TRBJ1-1	-	-	TRBV27	CASSSGSAGNTEAFF	TGTGCCAGCAGTTCCGGGTCGGCGGGGAACACTGAAGCTTTCTTT
TRBJ2-5	-	-	TRBV27	CASSCVPSETQYF	TGTGCCAGCAGTTGTGTCCCGTCGGAGACCCAGTACTTC
TRBJ2-1	-	TRBD2	TRBV9	CASSFLAGNSYNEQFF	TGTGCCAGCAGCTTCCTAGCGGGAAACTCCTACAATGAGCAGTTCTTC
TRBJ1-1	-	TRBD1	TRBV13	CASSLGTGRNTEAFF	TGTGCCAGCAGCTTAGGGACAGGGAGAAACACTGAAGCTTTCTTT
TRBJ2-5	once	-	TRBV2	CASSDRRVRETQYF	TGTGCCAGCAGTGATAGAAGAGTAAGAGAGACCCAGTACTTC
TRBJ2-1	-	TRBD1	TRBV2	CASRRDSPYNEQFF	TGTGCCAGCAGGAGGGACAGCCCCTACAATGAGCAGTTCTTC
TRBJ2-4	-	-	TRBV11-2	CASSLSGTKNIQYF	TGTGCCAGCAGCTTATCCGGGACTAAAAACATTCAGTACTTC
TRBJ1-4	once	TRBD1	TRBV27	CASSERRTGRNEKLFF	TGTGCCAGCAGTGAAAGAAGGACAGGGAGAAATGAAAAACTGTTTTTT
TRBJ1-2	few	-	TRBV30	CAWSPLWGGAPNYGYTF	TGTGCCTGGAGTCCGCTCTGGGGGGGAGCCCCTAACTATGGCTACACCTTC
TRBJ2-2	-	TRBD1	TRBV7-6	CASSLGQTGELFF	TGTGCCAGCAGCTTGGGACAGACCGGGGAGCTGTTTTTT
TRBJ2-7	few	TRBD2	TRBV7-2	CASSLVGTSGSYEQYF	TGTGCCAGCAGCTTAGTGGGGACTAGCGGGAGTTACGAGCAGTACTTC
TRBJ2-5	-	TRBD1	TRBV6-1	CASSASTGGLGETQYF	TGTGCCAGCAGTGCAAGTACAGGGGGCTTAGGGGAGACCCAGTACTTC
TRBJ1-5	-	-	TRBV9	CASSVGQGSNQPQHF	TGTGCCAGCAGCGTAGGGCAGGGGAGCAATCAGCCCCAGCATTTT
TRBJ1-1	once	-	TRBV7-9	CASSKEMNTEAFF	TGTGCCAGCAGCAAGGAGATGAACACTGAAGCTTTCTTT
TRBJ2-6	-	-	TRBV9	CASSNDRDGANVLTF	TGTGCCAGCAGCAACGACAGAGATGGGGCCAACGTCCTGACTTTC
TRBJ2-5	-	TRBD1	TRBV2	CASSERTGTETQYF	TGTGCCAGCAGTGAACGGACAGGGACAGAGACCCAGTACTTC
TRBJ1-1	-	-	TRBV5-4	CASSPVGAGNTEAFF	TGTGCCAGCAGCCCGGTGGGGGCCGGGAACACTGAAGCTTTCTTT
TRBJ2-3	-	TRBD2	TRBV7-9	CASSPQPGLADTDTQYF	TGTGCCAGCAGCCCCCAACCGGGACTAGCGGACACAGATACGCAGTATTTT
TRBJ1-2	-	TRBD1	TRBV27	CASSRDRVYGYTF	TGTGCCAGCAGTCGCGACAGGGTCTATGGCTACACCTTC
TRBJ2-3	-	-	TRBV2	CASIPGMRADTQYF	TGTGCCAGCATTCCCGGGATGAGGGCAGATACGCAGTATTTT
TRBJ2-7	-	TRBD1	TRBV5-5	CASSLGTGPYEQYF	TGTGCCAGCAGCTTGGGGACAGGCCCCTACGAGCAGTACTTC
TRBJ1-2	few	TRBD1	TRBV30	CAWRTGLLGYTF	TGTGCCTGGAGGACAGGGTTACTTGGCTACACCTTC
TRBJ2-7	-	-	TRBV5-5	CASSLELGLAYEQYF	TGTGCCAGCAGCTTGGAGCTGGGCCTCGCCTACGAGCAGTACTTC
TRBJ2-1	-	TRBD2	TRBV2	CASTRLAVYNEQFF	TGTGCCAGCACTAGACTAGCGGTCTACAATGAGCAGTTCTTC
TRBJ2-7	-	TRBD2	TRBV9	CASGLWGRRGDEQYF	TGTGCCAGCGGCCTATGGGGACGTCGGGGGGACGAGCAGTACTTC
TRBJ1-6	many	-	TRBV10-3	CAIGPPNFSPLHF	TGTGCCATCGGGCCGCCGAACTTTTCACCCCTCCACTTT
TRBJ2-5	-	TRBD2	TRBV7-8	CASSPRRTSGRVETQYF	TGTGCCAGCAGCCCAAGACGGACTAGCGGGAGGGTAGAGACCCAGTACTTC
TRBJ2-5	-	-	TRBV5-1	CASSLRAPREETQYF	TGCGCCAGCAGCTTGCGTGCCCCCCGGGAAGAGACCCAGTACTTC
TRBJ2-7	-	TRBD2	TRBV5-6	CVSSLLGLLSYEQYF	TGTGTCAGCAGCTTGCTGGGACTACTCTCCTACGAGCAGTACTTC
TRBJ2-3	-	TRBD2	TRBV4-1	CASSQEAGGEGDTQYF	TGCGCCAGCAGCCAAGAAGCCGGGGGGGAGGGGGATACGCAGTATTTT
TRBJ2-7	-	TRBD1	TRBV18	CASSLHRTGEINEQYF	TGTGCCAGCTCACTTCACCGGACAGGGGAGATAAACGAGCAGTACTTC
TRBJ2-7	-	TRBD1	TRBV5-1	CASSPGTGAYEQYF	TGCGCCAGCAGCCCCGGGACAGGGGCCTACGAGCAGTACTTC
TRBJ2-3	-	TRBD2	TRBV10-1	CASSALAGDPTDTQYF	TGCGCCAGCAGTGCTCTAGCGGGGGACCCCACAGATACGCAGTATTTT
TRBJ2-1	-	-	TRBV7-6	CASSLTGWAYNEQFF	TGTGCCAGCAGCTTAACAGGGTGGGCCTACAATGAGCAGTTCTTC
TRBJ2-7	-	-	TRBV2	CASRIGTWSYEQYF	TGTGCCAGCAGGATAGGGACATGGTCCTACGAGCAGTACTTC
TRBJ1-1	once	-	TRBV11-2	CASSSQGRNTEAFF	TGTGCCAGCAGCTCGCAGGGGCGGAACACTGAAGCTTTCTTT
TRBJ2-5	few	TRBD2	TRBV4-2	CASSQTSGSRGETQYF	TGTGCCAGCAGCCAGACTAGCGGGAGTCGAGGAGAGACCCAGTACTTC
TRBJ2-1	-	-	TRBV5-6	CASSLGDLRNEQFF	TGTGCCAGCAGCTTAGGTGATTTGAGGAATGAGCAGTTCTTC
TRBJ2-5	-	-	TRBV6-4	CASRETPNPQETQYF	TGTGCCAGCAGGGAGACCCCGAACCCCCAAGAGACCCAGTACTTC
TRBJ2-1	-	-	TRBV25-1	CASSEEGPLYNEQFF	TGTGCCAGCAGTGAGGAGGGCCCACTGTACAATGAGCAGTTCTTC
TRBJ1-2	once	TRBD1	TRBV5-4	CASSLAGQGDYGYTF	TGTGCCAGCAGTTTAGCCGGACAGGGTGACTATGGCTACACCTTC
TRBJ1-1	-	TRBD1	TRBV27	CALSKGQGSTEAFF	TGTGCGCTCTCCAAAGGACAGGGAAGCACTGAAGCTTTCTTT
TRBJ1-1	-	-	TRBV18	CASSPTRVGGTEAFF	TGTGCCAGCTCACCAACCAGGGTTGGTGGCACTGAAGCTTTCTTT
TRBJ1-5	-	TRBD1	TRBV19	CASRPHYRGSNQPQHF	TGTGCCAGTAGGCCCCATTACAGGGGTAGCAATCAGCCCCAGCATTTT
TRBJ2-7	-	TRBD2	TRBV2	CASRGLAAYEQYF	TGTGCCAGCAGAGGACTAGCGGCCTACGAGCAGTACTTC
TRBJ2-1	-	TRBD2	TRBV5-1	CASSVGGTSGRIEQFF	TGCGCCAGCAGCGTGGGGGGGACTAGCGGGAGGATTGAGCAGTTCTTC
TRBJ1-4	-	-	TRBV7-8	CASSVSPDSRGKLFF	TGTGCCAGCAGCGTTTCACCGGACAGCCGGGGAAAACTGTTTTTT
TRBJ2-2	-	-	TRBV6-4	CASSDSGGGGTGELFF	TGTGCCAGCAGTGACTCTGGCGGGGGCGGAACCGGGGAGCTGTTTTTT
TRBJ2-5	-	TRBD2	TRBV5-1	CASSLASGEETQYF	TGCGCCAGCAGCTTGGCTAGCGGGGAAGAGACCCAGTACTTC
TRBJ2-5	-	-	TRBV10-2	CASSGGPGVGQETQYF	TGCGCCAGCAGTGGTGGTCCGGGAGTAGGCCAAGAGACCCAGTACTTC
TRBJ2-5	once	-	TRBV5-1	CASSLAIGGETQYF	TGCGCCAGCAGCTTGGCGATCGGCGGGGAGACCCAGTACTTC
TRBJ1-1	-	-	TRBV7-2	CASSYRVENTEAFF	TGTGCCAGCAGCTACAGGGTCGAGAACACTGAAGCTTTCTTT
TRBJ1-1	-	TRBD1	TRBV5-1	CASSLRGTGDTEAFF	TGCGCCAGCAGCTTGAGAGGGACAGGGGATACTGAAGCTTTCTTT
TRBJ1-2	-	-	TRBV30	CAWSKGGVSGYTF	TGTGCCTGGAGCAAAGGGGGGGTAAGCGGCTACACCTTC
TRBJ2-5	-	-	TRBV9	CASSVDSYRETQYF	TGTGCCAGCAGCGTAGACAGCTATCGGGAGACCCAGTACTTC
TRBJ2-7	many	TRBD1	TRBV27	CASSLTGGYEQYF	TGTGCCAGCAGTCTGACAGGGGGCTACGAGCAGTACTTC
TRBJ2-4	-	TRBD1	TRBV7-2	CASSRDRVGNIQYF	TGTGCCAGCAGCCGGGACAGGGTAGGAAACATTCAGTACTTC
TRBJ2-7	once	-	TRBV2	CASRAEGGGLSNYEQYF	TGTGCCAGCAGAGCCGAAGGTGGAGGACTGAGCAACTACGAGCAGTACTTC